A selection of T cell receptor beta chains follows, all from one sample in a study of T cells expressing NK-cell markers. With the 5' RACE reads reprocessed, TCRdb shows one record per CDR3 protein and no DNA. The sample holds roughly 450,000 distinct CDR3 sequences. The sequenced sample consisted of blood T cells: a sorted CD56 or NKG2C T cell subset, CD4+ or CD8+ T cells, or bulk PBMC T cells (not recorded which). The receptors stem from a woman in her fifties or sixties in good health. Both conserved end residues are part of each CDR3.

j_call,v_call,cdr3_aa
TRBJ2-3,TRBV5-1,CASSPRRTGTDTQYF
TRBJ2-2,TRBV5-1,CASSFRTGNTGELFF
TRBJ1-1,TRBV20-1,CSASRTGTEAFF
TRBJ2-1,TRBV7-8,CASSLVAINEQFF
TRBJ2-1,TRBV10-2,CASGWGNEQFF
TRBJ2-5,TRBV20-1,CSATLAGVIETQYF
TRBJ2-6,TRBV7-8,CASRAGRLSGANVLTF
TRBJ2-7,TRBV5-1,CASSLARSAPEQYF
TRBJ2-7,TRBV20-1,CSAQLTGSSYEQYF
TRBJ2-2,TRBV4-1,CASSQGAGTGELFF
TRBJ1-2,TRBV6-2/TRBV6-3,CASTHGWEENGYTF
TRBJ1-1,TRBV12-3/TRBV12-4,CASSSELNTEAFF
TRBJ1-1,TRBV30,CAWSGGGGKAFF
TRBJ1-6,TRBV5-1,CASGSGSYNSPLHF
TRBJ1-6,TRBV20-1,CSARDEQGGNSPLHF
TRBJ2-2,TRBV7-9,CASSDEGLAGLFGRDTGELFF
TRBJ2-2,TRBV15,CATSRTGALTGELFF
TRBJ1-1,TRBV6-2/TRBV6-3,CASRGRALGSEAFF
TRBJ2-2,TRBV20-1,CSASPSSTGELFF
TRBJ2-1,TRBV11-3,CASSSRRGDRGWNEQFF
TRBJ2-1,TRBV5-1,CASSLAGTSLNEQFF
TRBJ1-2,TRBV7-2,CASSLRQGANYGYTF
TRBJ2-1,TRBV12-3/TRBV12-4,CASSFQNNEQFF
TRBJ1-1,TRBV4-1,CASSQVGSHNTEAFF
TRBJ2-1,TRBV27,CASSEIGGGSNEQFF
TRBJ2-2,TRBV10-3,CAIRSAGELFF
TRBJ2-2,TRBV10-3,CATTGQDTGELFF
TRBJ2-4,TRBV15,CATSLGRQGINIQYF
TRBJ1-5,TRBV12-5,CASANEDGWAQPQHF
TRBJ2-1,TRBV20-1,CSARDSDRVHFGQFF
TRBJ1-1,TRBV7-9,CASSLDAVLNTEAFF
TRBJ2-2,TRBV3-1,CASSQKHVTGELFF
TRBJ1-5,TRBV16,CASSPHGTGQYQPQHF
TRBJ2-3,TRBV7-2,CASSPRLSLGDTQYF
TRBJ1-2,TRBV7-2,CASSIYYGYTF
TRBJ2-1,TRBV5-1,CASGPWTGYNEQFF
TRBJ2-1,TRBV7-8,CASSSNQRSSSYNEQFF
TRBJ2-2,TRBV27,CASRGAGSTGELFF
TRBJ2-3,TRBV5-1,CASRLTPWADTQYF
TRBJ2-3,TRBV5-1,CASSLAGMADTQYF
TRBJ2-5,TRBV5-1,CASSLDILGTQYF
TRBJ2-1,TRBV5-4,CASSPGTDNEQFF
TRBJ2-2,TRBV29-1,CSVDVKTGELFF
TRBJ2-1,TRBV5-1,CASSLRQGALVFF
TRBJ2-5,TRBV7-2,CASSSQVPETQYF
TRBJ1-2,TRBV6-2/TRBV6-3,CASSLYRDNYGYTF
TRBJ1-6,TRBV6-5,CASSGTAGNSPLHF
TRBJ2-1,TRBV12-3/TRBV12-4,CASSKGGSRQFF
TRBJ2-5,TRBV5-6,CASSLVGRSGETQYF
TRBJ1-1,TRBV14,CASSPFDRVNTEAFF
TRBJ2-5,TRBV5-1,CASSREGSRGETQYF
TRBJ1-1,TRBV25-1,CASMRQGNTEAFF
TRBJ2-3,TRBV4-2,CASSHPDQAPSTDTQYF
TRBJ2-1,TRBV5-1,CASSLALRSDEQFF